Listed below are T cell receptor beta chains from one sample, sequenced in a study of cytomegalovirus exposure and HLA in healthy donors. Libraries were prepared by immunoSEQ multiplex PCR; TCRdb keeps only in-frame clonotypes and omits some of them. The table records fewer than 200,000 clones, 85% of them present only once. The sample comprised PBMCs. These TCRs come from a man aged 18 to 30 in good health and CMV-seropositive. Each CDR3 is given with its conserved first and last residue. Each record gives: V gene, J gene, clone size, D gene, CDR3 DNA, CDR3 protein. A D gene is named only where the DNA matches it firmly. The size field is filled for only some rows; it gives once, few, many or a size class.

>TRBV19|TRBJ1-1|once|.
TGTGCCAGTAGTGACCCCCTGCGAGCGCGAACTGAAGCTTTCTTT
CASSDPLRARTEAFF
>TRBV30|TRBJ2-7|.|.
TGTGCCTGGAGTGTACAAGGGGGAAAGTACGAGCAGTACTTC
CAWSVQGGKYEQYF
>TRBV10-3|TRBJ2-7|.|TRBD1
TGTGCCATCAGTGGGGACAGGAATATGGGCGAGCAGTACTTC
CAISGDRNMGEQYF
>TRBV28|TRBJ1-4|.|.
TGTGCCAGCAGTTTGGGCGGGGATGAAAAACTGTTTTTT
CASSLGGDEKLFF
>TRBV6-4|TRBJ1-2|.|TRBD1
TGTGCCAGCAGCGCCCAACCGACAGGGGACTATGGCTACACCTTC
CASSAQPTGDYGYTF
>TRBV10-2|TRBJ1-5|.|TRBD1
TGCGCCAGCAGTGGGAGGGGGTGGGGACAGGGGGGCACTAGCAATCAGCCCCAGCATTTT
CASSGRGWGQGGTSNQPQHF
>TRBV5-1|TRBJ1-5|.|.
TGCGCCAGCAGCACAGGGACCGAGAATCAGCCCCAGCATTTT
CASSTGTENQPQHF
>TRBV5-1|TRBJ1-1|once|TRBD1
TGCGCCAGCAGCCTACGGGGTGAGGACAGGGGGTCTCCGAACACTGAAGCTTTCTTT
CASSLRGEDRGSPNTEAFF
>TRBV4-1|TRBJ2-7|.|.
TGCGCCAGCAGCCAAGGGCTCTCCTACGAGCAGTACTTC
CASSQGLSYEQYF
>TRBV27|TRBJ1-2|once|.
TGTGCCAGCAGTTTCGAGGGCGCACGGGGCTACACCTTC
CASSFEGARGYTF
>TRBV7-3|TRBJ2-1|.|TRBD2
TGTGCCAGCAGCTTAAAGGCGGCTAGCGGCTACAATGAGCAGTTCTTC
CASSLKAASGYNEQFF
>TRBV27|TRBJ2-1|.|.
TGTGCCAGCAGTTTAGTGGAGGCGACCAATGAGCAGTTCTTC
CASSLVEATNEQFF
>TRBV6-1|TRBJ2-7|.|TRBD1
TGTGCCAGCAGTGAACACAGGGGGCTTTCCTACGAGCAGTACTTC
CASSEHRGLSYEQYF
>TRBV28|TRBJ2-2|.|TRBD1
TGTGCCAGCAGTTCACCGGGACAGGGATCCGGGGAGCTGTTTTTT
CASSSPGQGSGELFF
>TRBV2|TRBJ1-2|.|.
TGTGCCAGCAGTGAAGAAGGGAACTACAGGGAGGGAGGCTACACCTTC
CASSEEGNYREGGYTF
>TRBV6-6|TRBJ1-1|.|.
TGTGCCAGCTTCAGAGGCAGGAACACTGAAGCTTTCTTT
CASFRGRNTEAFF
>TRBV9|TRBJ2-1|.|.
TGTGCCAGCAGCGTAGCCGGCTACAATGAGCAGTTCTTC
CASSVAGYNEQFF
>TRBV30|TRBJ2-5|.|.
TGTGCCTGGACTTGGGGGCAGGGACAAGAGACCCAGTACTTC
CAWTWGQGQETQYF
>TRBV28|TRBJ1-1|.|.
TGTGCCAGCAGTTCAAGGGGCGTGAACACTGAAGCTTTCTTT
CASSSRGVNTEAFF
>TRBV7-3|TRBJ2-2|.|.
TGTGCCAGCAGTCCCTCGGGACTCAACACCGGGGAGCTGTTTTTT
CASSPSGLNTGELFF
>TRBV23-1|TRBJ1-1|.|TRBD1
TGCGCCAGCAGTCCTGGACAGGGTCCTGTGAACACTGAAGCTTTCTTT
CASSPGQGPVNTEAFF
>TRBV30|TRBJ2-2|.|TRBD1
TGTGCCTGGATCCCCCTAGGGGGCAGGGGCGGGACCGGGGAGCTGTTTTTT
CAWIPLGGRGGTGELFF
>TRBV7-9|TRBJ2-4|.|.
TGTGCCAGCAGCTTAGGGGGGGAGTCGTTGAACATTCAGTACTTC
CASSLGGESLNIQYF
>TRBV28|TRBJ2-2|once|TRBD1
TGTGCCAGCACAGTTTCCTATCGACAGGGGGTCACCGGGGAGCTGTTTTTT
CASTVSYRQGVTGELFF
>TRBV5-1|TRBJ2-7|.|.
TGCGCCAGCAGCTTAATGACAGGAAAATCCTACGAGCAGTACTTC
CASSLMTGKSYEQYF
>TRBV5-6|TRBJ2-1|.|TRBD2
TGTGCCAGCAGCAGTAAGCGGGGTGAGCAGTTCTTC
CASSSKRGEQFF
>TRBV9|TRBJ2-2|.|TRBD2
TGTGCCAGCAGTTACGGACTAGCGGGGAACAGCGGGGAGCTGTTTTTT
CASSYGLAGNSGELFF
>TRBV9|TRBJ1-2|.|TRBD1
TGTGCCAGCAGCGTACCGGGACAGGGTGGCGGCTACACCTTC
CASSVPGQGGGYTF
>TRBV11-3|TRBJ2-7|.|.
TGTGCCAGCAGCTTAGGAGGTGACGCCTACGAGCAGTACTTC
CASSLGGDAYEQYF
>TRBV7-9|TRBJ1-4|.|.
TGTGCCAGCAGCTTAAGGGGGGGTGAAAAACTGTTTTTT
CASSLRGGEKLFF
>TRBV11-3|TRBJ2-3|once|.
TGTGCCAGCAGCTTAAGTGGGGCTTCCCCCACACAAGATACGCAGTATTTT
CASSLSGASPTQDTQYF
>TRBV28|TRBJ1-1|.|.
TGTGCCAGCAGTTATCGGTCGCGGTCAAGGGCTTTCTTT
CASSYRSRSRAFF
>TRBV27|TRBJ1-3|.|.
TGTGCCAGCAGCCCGTTTGGGGGGAGTGGAAACACCATATATTTT
CASSPFGGSGNTIYF
>TRBV4-1|TRBJ2-3|.|.
TGCGCCAGCAGCCTACTGGGGGCTGGGACAGATACGCAGTATTTT
CASSLLGAGTDTQYF
>TRBV5-1|TRBJ2-2|.|TRBD2
TGCGCCAGCAGCTTGGAGGTAGCGGGGGGACCCGGGGAGCTGTTTTTT
CASSLEVAGGPGELFF
>TRBV11-2|TRBJ1-1|.|TRBD1
TGTGCCAGCAGCCCATTTCAGGGGGTTGGTGAAGCTTTCTTT
CASSPFQGVGEAFF
>TRBV6-6|TRBJ2-7|.|.
TGTGCCAGCAGTTACCAGGGGTCGGGGGAGCAGTACTTC
CASSYQGSGEQYF
>TRBV7-3|TRBJ2-7|.|TRBD1
TGTGCCAGCAGCCTACAGGGGAGCTCCTACGAGCAGTACTTC
CASSLQGSSYEQYF
>TRBV6-6|TRBJ1-5|few|.
TGTGCCAGCAGTTACTCGAGTCAGCCCCAGCATTTT
CASSYSSQPQHF
>TRBV19|TRBJ2-7|few|TRBD2
TGTGCCAGTAGTAGGGGACTAGCGGGAGACTACGAGCAGTACTTC
CASSRGLAGDYEQYF
>TRBV19|TRBJ1-2|.|.
TGTGCCAGTAGTATGATGGGGAAGGAGGACTATGGCTACACCTTC
CASSMMGKEDYGYTF
>TRBV10-3|TRBJ1-3|.|.
TGTGCCATCAGTGGTACGGGTACCGACTCTGGAAACACCATATATTTT
CAISGTGTDSGNTIYF
>TRBV5-1|TRBJ1-1|.|.
TGCGCCAGCAGCCTGCCAACAGGTTTCCGAACTGAAGCTTTCTTT
CASSLPTGFRTEAFF
>TRBV14|TRBJ2-1|.|.
TGTGCCAGCAGCCAGGATCTAGCATATGAGCAGTTCTTC
CASSQDLAYEQFF
>TRBV19|TRBJ2-5|.|TRBD2
TGTGCCAGTACGTTGACAGCGGGATCCCAAGAGACCCAGTACTTC
CASTLTAGSQETQYF
>TRBV6-5|TRBJ1-1|.|.
TGTGCCAGCAGTTACGAGGCAGCGAACACTGAAGCTTTCTTT
CASSYEAANTEAFF